This T cell receptor (beta chain) was found in a study of cytomegalovirus exposure and HLA in healthy donors. V was clipped by 0 bases and J by 5 bases; unmatched bases: 4. Germline-derived CDR1 and CDR2 are SGHNT and YYREEE (reference sequence). The length of the CDR3 is 15 residues. PCR involved 60 Vbeta and 13 Jbeta primers. The data were produced by immunoSEQ multiplex PCR, yet TCRdb's version contains in-frame clones alone and is incomplete. Of over 100,000 clones in the sample, approximately 70% were seen once. The specimen was PBMCs. The sequence was obtained from a man aged 25-45 years in good health and CMV-seropositive. The chain employs TRBV5-4 and TRBJ1-5; 8 positions agree with TRBD1. CDR3 protein: CASSLDRGTHQPQHF. The CDR3 DNA reads TGTGCCAGCAGCTTGGACAGGGGGACACATCAGCCCCAGCATTTT.